This paragraph reports one T cell receptor (beta chain). Its target is unknown. The authors prepared the TCRbeta library with unique molecular identifiers. TCRdb recomputed calls from the PCR reads with MiXCR, one row per CDR3 protein. The data show about 830,000 distinct CDR3 sequences, roughly 15% seen once. The CDR3 runs 14 residues. Looked up from germline, CDR1 is MGHRA and CDR2 is YSYEKL. The V gene lost 6 bases and the J gene lost 6 bases, with 15 bases spanning the gap. This record belongs to a study of T-cell reconstitution after alpha-beta-depleted transplantation in children. Study results and limitations: After transplant, at about two months, alpha-beta T cells were reportedly derived from several hundred expanded graft clones. At one year after transplant, newly produced T cells mostly accounted for T-cell counts and diversity. Surviving recipient cells, namely T cells and thymic progenitors, were the source of high day-60 TCRbeta diversity in some patients.

The origin of this receptor is a male patient aged 10 to 17 who had a stem cell transplant for acute lymphoblastic leukemia, so the T cells may come from the graft donor. The sample in question was PBMCs, mostly from graft donor cells, obtained 360 days after TCRalphabeta/CD19-depleted stem cell transplant. The chain combines TRBV4-1 with TRBJ2-4, with D perhaps TRBD1 (5 bases). The CDR3 spells CASRPTGQTNIQYF. CDR3 nucleotide sequence: TGCGCCAGCAGACCCACTGGACAAACAAACATTCAGTACTTC.